Below, 32 T cell receptor beta chains from the same sample are listed, as sequenced in a study of T cell responses to AZD1222 COVID-19 vaccine. The method was immunoSEQ multiplex PCR; TCRdb's version includes in-frame clones alone and lacks a portion of them. The sample yields about 160,000 clones, 80% to 95% seen once. This material consisted of peripheral blood, taken on day 0 of AZD1222 vaccination. These receptors originate from an adult in good health.

Written as DNA, the CDR3 is TGTGCCAGCAGTGAATCGTGGACAGGGAATGGCTACACCTTC. This gives the protein CASSESWTGNGYTF. This rearrangement joins TRBV25-1 to TRBJ1-2; 8 bases agree with TRBD1. V lost 1 base, J lost 6 bases, and 4 bases stayed unmatched. Germline assignment: CDR1 MGHDK and CDR2 SYGVNS. The CDR3 consists of 14 residues.

The chain carries TRBV6-1 and TRBJ1-2, with D perhaps matching TRBD1 (5 bases). The CDR3 totals 13 residues. Trimming removed 2 bases at V and 6 bases at J, with 10 bases between. Germline V gene sequence: CDR1 MNHNS, CDR2 SASEGT. CDR3 nucleotide sequence: TGTGCCAGCAGTGAATTTGGGACGGATGGCTACACCTTC. The encoded protein is CASSEFGTDGYTF.

The V and J genes are TRBV2 and TRBJ1-4, with a tentative D call TRBD1 (5 bases). The CDR3 has 13 amino acids. The V and J ends lost 9 bases and 8 bases respectively, with 16 bases between them. Germline CDR1 reads SNHLY; CDR2 reads FYNNEI. CDR3 residues: CASQTEVKEKLFF. CDR3 nucleotides: TGTGCCAGTCAGACAGAGGTTAAAGAAAAACTGTTTTTT.

The chain has TRBV7-3 and TRBJ2-3; a weak D match, TRBD2 (5 bases). The V gene lost 5 bases and the J gene lost 4 bases, with 13 bases spanning the gap. CDR1 and CDR2 (germline): SGHTA, FQGTGA. The CDR3 sequence is 14 residues long. CDR3 nucleotides: TGTGCCAGCAGCAATCCCGAGGGCCCAGATACGCAGTATTTT. Protein product: CASSNPEGPDTQYF.

The chain has TRBV14 and TRBJ1-1; D not resolved. This CDR3 has 15 amino acids. Between the trimmed V and J ends, which lost 0 bases and 2 bases, there was a span of 10 bases. The germline CDR1 and CDR2 sequences are SGHDN and FVKESK. The CDR3 coding sequence is TGTGCCAGCAGCCAAGATCCTGGCAGAAACACTGAAGCTTTCTTT. This encodes CASSQDPGRNTEAFF. The full variable domain, in which reference TRBV14 and TRBJ1-1 provide the parts outside the CDR3, is EAGVTQFPSHSVIEKGQTVTLRCDPISGHDNLYWYRRVMGKEIKFLLHFVKESKQDESGMPNNRFLAERTGGTYSTLKVQPAELEDSGVYFCASSQDPGRNTEAFFGQGTRLTVV.

The J gene is TRBJ2-1, the V gene TRBV11-2; D gene uncertain. The V and J ends lost 5 bases and 2 bases respectively, with 16 bases between them. CDR1 is SGHAT and CDR2 is FQNNGV in the germline V gene. This CDR3 has 16 amino acids. The chain's CDR3 is CASSPGLGIPYNEQFF. CDR3 sequence (DNA): TGTGCCAGCAGCCCGGGCCTCGGCATACCCTACAATGAGCAGTTCTTC.

This clone was observed once. This sequence joins TRBV7-9 and TRBJ1-4; tentatively, D is TRBD1 (5 bases). The V gene lost 4 bases and the J gene lost 3 bases, with 12 bases spanning the gap. Per the germline V gene, CDR1 is SEHNR and CDR2 is FQNEAQ (reference sequence). This CDR3 has 15 amino acids. The CDR3 DNA is TGTGCCAGCAGCTCCCAACGAGGGGCTAATGAAAAACTGTTTTTT. Translating it yields CASSSQRGANEKLFF.

This sequence joins TRBV2 and TRBJ2-3; D uncertain. V was trimmed by 5 bases and J by 6 bases, leaving 15 bases between them. CDR3 length: 14 residues. Germline loops: CDR1 SNHLY, CDR2 FYNNEI. Here the CDR3 reads CASSPRLAADTQYF. The CDR3 DNA reads as TGTGCCAGCAGTCCCCGACTCGCCGCGGATACGCAGTATTTT.

As concerns this clone: One end of the junction fails to match germline, which may point to a read error. The chain recombines TRBV7-7 with TRBJ2-5; perhaps TRBD2 as D (6 bases). The CDR3 consists of 14 residues. The germline V gene encodes CDR1 SSHAT and CDR2 FNYEAQ (reference sequence). CDR3 sequence: CASSLGFAGETQYF. The CDR3, as DNA: TGTGCTAGCAGCTTGGGATTCGCGGGGGAGACCCAGTACTTC.

V and J are TRBV21-1 and TRBJ1-5. TRBV21-1 is classified as a pseudogene. The CDR3 runs 15 residues. The CDR3 DNA sequence: TGTGCCAGCAGCAAAGTGGGGGAATTCAATCAGCCCCAGCATTTT. This encodes CASSKVGEFNQPQHF.

The chain carries TRBV6-2 or TRBV6-3 and TRBJ2-7; weak D call: TRBD1 (6 bases). The CDR3 is 14 amino acids. Germline V gives CDR1 MNHEY, CDR2 SVGEGT. V lost 4 bases and J lost 2, with 12 bases in between. The CDR3 DNA reads TGTGCCAGCAGTTTCCGGGACATACCCTACGAGCAGTACTTC. It codes for CASSFRDIPYEQYF.

This chain links TRBV27 with TRBJ2-3; D is uncertain. This CDR3 comprises 14 residues. Looked up from germline, CDR1 is MNHEY and CDR2 is SMNVEV (reference sequence). V lost 3 bases to trimming and J lost 2 bases, with 9 bases between them. The CDR3 here is CASSFSLDTDTQYF. Written as DNA, the CDR3 is TGTGCCAGCAGTTTTTCTCTCGACACAGATACGCAGTATTTT.

CDR3 in DNA: TGTGCCAGCAGCCGTGGACTAGCGTCAGGCGAGCAGTACTTC. Amino acids: CASSRGLASGEQYF. The rearrangement links TRBV4-2 to TRBJ2-7; 9 positions agree with TRBD2. V lost 4 bases to trimming and J lost 6 bases; unmatched junction nucleotides: 7. Per the germline V gene, CDR1 is LGHNA and CDR2 is YNFKEQ. The CDR3 contains 14 residues.

Here the CDR3 reads CASSLEGKQYF. DNA for the CDR3: TGTGCCAGCAGTTTGGAGGGAAAGCAGTATTTT. This chain uses TRBV28 with TRBJ2-3, with TRBD2 as a possible D gene (6 bases). CDR3 length: 11 amino acids. V dropped 3 bases and J dropped 11 bases, with 9 bases sitting between them. The germline CDR1 and CDR2 sequences are MDHEN and SYDVKM.

V and J are TRBV12-2 and TRBJ2-3; whether TRBD2, the table's D call, matches the DNA was not checked. TRBV12-2 is a documented pseudogene. This CDR3 is 19 amino acids long. The CDR3 coding sequence is TGTGCAAGTCGCTTAATCGACGGGAGGGCCGGTTTTGCGACAGATACGCAGTATTTT. This codes for CASRLIDGRAGFATDTQYF.

The chain has TRBV27 and TRBJ2-1; 7 bases agree with TRBD1. The germline CDR1 and CDR2 sequences are MNHEY and SMNVEV (reference sequence). J was trimmed by 6 bases and V by 5 bases; bases with no gene match: 4. CDR3 length: 13 amino acids. The CDR3 loop is CASSPYRGNEQFF. CDR3 bases: TGTGCCAGCAGTCCTTACAGGGGCAATGAGCAGTTCTTC.

The CDR3 sequence is CASSSPFFGGDEAFF. In nucleotides, the CDR3 is TGTGCCAGCAGTTCCCCCTTTTTTGGGGGGGACGAAGCTTTCTTT. The chain joins TRBV28 to TRBJ1-1; TRBD1 might be the D (5 bases). V lost 4 bases to trimming and J lost 8 bases, with 20 bases between them. This CDR3 region has 15 residues. Per the germline V gene, CDR1 is MDHEN and CDR2 is SYDVKM. The full variable domain, its missing parts supplied by reference TRBV28 and TRBJ1-1, is DVKVTQSSRYLVKRTGEKVFLECVQDMDHENMFWYRQDPGLGLRLIYFSYDVKMKEKGDIPEGYSVSREKKERFSLILESASTNQTSMYLCASSSPFFGGDEAFFGQGTRLTVV.

The chain has TRBV30 and TRBJ2-5; TRBD2 might be the D (6 bases). This CDR3 is 13 amino acids long. Trimming stripped 3 bases from V and 5 bases from J, with 13 bases between. The germline CDR1 and CDR2 sequences are GTSNPN and SVGIG (reference sequence). The chain's CDR3 is CAWSESGLETQYF. CDR3 sequence (DNA): TGTGCCTGGAGCGAGAGCGGGTTGGAGACCCAGTACTTC.

This chain links TRBV18 with TRBJ1-5; tentatively, D is TRBD1 (5 bases). The CDR3 contains 13 residues. Germline CDR1 reads KGHSH; CDR2 reads LQKENI. The ends were cut back, 2 bases at V and 4 bases at J, with 6 bases in the middle. The CDR3 sequence: CASSPGANQPQHF. CDR3 coding DNA: TGTGCCAGCTCACCAGGGGCGAATCAGCCCCAGCATTTT.

The chain has TRBV5-6 and TRBJ1-4; possibly TRBD1 for D (5 bases). CDR3 size: 15 residues. V lost 4 bases and J lost 4, with 14 bases in between. Germline CDR1 is SGHDT and CDR2 is YYEEEE. The CDR3 spells CASSLRDGFNEKLFF. Here the CDR3 DNA reads TGTGCCAGCAGCCTCCGGGACGGCTTTAATGAAAAACTGTTTTTT.

The chain combines TRBV5-1 with TRBJ2-7; TRBD1 matches at 7 bases. V shed 9 bases, J shed 3 bases, and the junction held 9 bases outside the gene matches. The CDR3 covers 13 residues. Germline V gene data show CDR1 as SGHRS and CDR2 as YFSETQ. The DNA for the CDR3 is TGCGCCAACCGGACAGGTACTTTCTACGAGCAGTACTTC. This encodes CANRTGTFYEQYF.

The genes are TRBV11-2 and TRBJ2-7; 7 bases align to TRBD2. V lost 1 base and J lost 1; bases outside the gene matches: 1. The V gene's germline CDR1 is SGHAT and CDR2 FQNNGV. The CDR3 has 14 residues. The DNA of the CDR3 is TGTGCCAGCAGCTTAGCGGGACTATCCTACGAGCAGTACTTC. It specifies CASSLAGLSYEQYF.

This clone was seen just once. The J gene is TRBJ1-6, the V gene TRBV4-2, with TRBD1 identical over 8 bases. V shed 3 bases and J 6 bases; nucleotides not matched to a gene: 1. The CDR3 runs 14 residues. CDR1 and CDR2 from the germline V gene are LGHNA and YNFKEQ. Here the CDR3 DNA reads TGTGCCAGCAGCCAGGGGACAGGTAATTCACCCCTCCACTTT. Its protein product is CASSQGTGNSPLHF.

V gene TRBV15 combines with J gene TRBJ1-2; TRBD1 is a possible D gene (6 bases). The CDR3 contains 15 residues. V lost 1 base to trimming and J lost 5 bases, with 14 bases between them. Germline assignment: CDR1 LNHNV and CDR2 YYDKDF (reference sequence). In nucleotides, the CDR3 is TGTGCCACCAGCAGAGTAGGGACATTTTTTTATGGCTACACCTTC. Protein: CATSRVGTFFYGYTF.

The V and J genes are TRBV4-1 and TRBJ2-1; 8 bases line up with TRBD2. This CDR3 spans 15 amino acids. V gave up 8 bases and J gave up 3 bases; unmatched junction bases: 9. Germline lookup yields CDR1 MGHRA and CDR2 YSYEKL. The CDR3 nucleotides are TGCGCCAGCCGGGGGCTAGCGGGTCTCTACAATGAGCAGTTCTTC. It translates to CASRGLAGLYNEQFF.

This chain connects TRBV27 to TRBJ2-2; D is unresolved. Trimming shortened V by 8 bases and J by 6 bases, and 16 bases separated the two germline ends. The germline V gene has CDR1 MNHEY and CDR2 SMNVEV (reference sequence). The CDR3 is 14 amino acids. CDR3: CASGPDQYAGELFF. CDR3 in DNA: TGTGCCAGCGGACCCGACCAGTATGCCGGGGAGCTGTTTTTT.

The genes are TRBV27 and TRBJ2-2; no clear D. The CDR3 consists of 13 residues. V gave up 2 bases and J gave up 1 base, with 2 bases separating them. CDR1 and CDR2 from the germline V gene are MNHEY and SMNVEV (reference sequence). CDR3 protein: CASSLMNTGELFF. As DNA, the CDR3 is TGTGCCAGCAGTTTAATGAACACCGGGGAGCTGTTTTTT.

The rearrangement uses TRBV10-2 and TRBJ2-5; 8 bases are shared with TRBD1. The CDR3 totals 15 residues. Germline loops: CDR1 WSHSY, CDR2 SAAADI. The V gene end was trimmed by 6 bases and the J gene end by 1 base; junction bases not matched to a gene: 7. The CDR3, as DNA: TGCGCCAGCAGCGAGGAGACAGGGGTCCAAGAGACCCAGTACTTC. This translates into CASSEETGVQETQYF.

V and J are TRBV6-4 and TRBJ2-6; D is perhaps TRBD1 (6 bases). CDR3 length: 16 amino acids. V gave up 5 bases and J gave up 0 bases, with 11 bases separating them. CDR1 MRHNA and CDR2 SNTAGT come from the germline V gene. DNA for the CDR3: TGTGCCAGCAGTATAGGGACAACCTCTGGGGCCAACGTCCTGACTTTC. Amino acid sequence: CASSIGTTSGANVLTF.

The chain is built from TRBV30 and TRBJ1-1; D is uncertain. The CDR3 is 12 amino acids. CDR1 and CDR2 from the germline V gene are GTSNPN and SVGIG (reference sequence). The V and J ends lost 5 bases and 1 base respectively, with 8 bases between them. CDR3 region: CAWGNTNTEAFF. CDR3 sequence (DNA): TGTGCCTGGGGCAATACGAACACTGAAGCTTTCTTT.

DNA for the CDR3: TGTGCCAGCAGCCAAGGTAGAACACTTCTTGCCTATGGCTACACCTTC. Amino acid sequence: CASSQGRTLLAYGYTF. This rearrangement joins TRBV3-1 (or the pseudogene TRBV3-2) to TRBJ1-2, with no clear D. Germline values: CDR1 LGHDT, CDR2 YNNKEL (reference sequence). V lost 1 base and J 4 bases, leaving 16 bases between the germline ends. The CDR3 is made up of 16 amino acids.

V and J are TRBV4-2 and TRBJ2-2; 7 bases map to TRBD1. J lost 1 base, V lost 3 bases, and 5 bases had no gene match. There are 16 residues in the CDR3. The germline CDR1 and CDR2 sequences are LGHNA and YNFKEQ. CDR3: CASSHPGTVNTGELFF. The CDR3 DNA reads as TGTGCCAGCAGCCACCCAGGGACAGTGAACACCGGGGAGCTGTTTTTT.